Below, 29 T cell receptor beta chains from the same sample are listed, as sequenced in a study of circulating CD8 cells and anti-PD-1 response in melanoma. The QIAseq Immune Repertoire TCR panel built the libraries from 15 ng of total RNA. TCRdb re-derived calls from the reads in MiXCR, one entry per CDR3 protein. The table includes more than 350 distinct CDR3 sequences, around 6.1% detected once. From live CD3+CD8+TCRalphabeta+ cells, four PD-1 and/or TIGIT subsets were sorted. The sequences come from CD8+ T cells from PBMCs, collected at baseline or after one month of anti-PD-1 therapy (not recorded which). These receptors all stem from a human donor with melanoma.

This clonotype is deemed large (0.1 to 1%). The chain recombines TRBV28 with TRBJ2-1; D is unresolved. V lost 2 bases, J lost 11 bases, and 4 bases lay in between. Germline loops: CDR1 MDHEN, CDR2 SYDVKM. This CDR3 has 10 residues. CDR3 sequence (DNA): TGTGCCAGCAGTTTAGGTCAGCAGTTCTTC. Residues: CASSLGQQFF.

By share of the sample, this clonotype is hyperexpanded. The chain links TRBV14 to TRBJ2-7, with D uncertain. The CDR3 sequence is 16 residues long. V lost 4 bases and J 2 bases, leaving 18 bases between the germline ends. Germline V gene data show CDR1 as SGHDN and CDR2 as FVKESK. CDR3 sequence reads: CASSLLDKKIAYEQYF. In nucleotides, the CDR3 is TGTGCCAGCAGCCTGCTGGATAAGAAAATAGCCTACGAGCAGTACTTC.

This clonotype is categorized as medium-sized. DNA for the CDR3: TGTGCGTCCCGGGAGGCAGGGAACACAGATACGCAGTATTTT. Its protein product is CASREAGNTDTQYF. The V call is TRBV19, the J call TRBJ2-3; 7 bases map to TRBD2. CDR1 is LNHDA and CDR2 is SQIVND in the germline V gene (reference sequence). The CDR3 runs to 14 residues.

This clonotype was counted a few times. Given a much more abundant clone one base away, this may be a read error. The chain employs TRBV25-1 and TRBJ2-5, with 7 bases fitting TRBD1. The V gene end was trimmed by 6 bases and the J gene end by 5 bases; junction bases not matched to a gene: 9. This CDR3 has 14 amino acids. Germline V CDR1 and CDR2: MGHDK, SYGVNS. The CDR3 bases are TGTGCCAGCAGCGCAGGGGACAGTGGGGAGACCCAGTACTTC. This gives the protein CASSAGDSGETQYF. The complete variable domain, with remaining parts taken from reference TRBV25-1 and TRBJ2-5, reads EADIYQTPRYLVIGTGKKITLECSQTMGHDKMYWYQQDPGMELHLIHYSYGVNSTEKGDLSSESTVSRIRTEHFPLTLESARPSHTSQYLCASSAGDSGETQYFGPGTRLLVL.

This clonotype has a handful of counts. The chain has TRBV4-2 and TRBJ2-1, with D possibly called TRBD1 or TRBD2 (5 bases each). The CDR3 is 16 residues long. Germline CDR1 is LGHNA and CDR2 is YNFKEQ. Trimming took off 6 bases at V and 6 bases at J, with 21 bases between the two ends. This CDR3 is CASRSAGTDALNEQFF. The DNA for the CDR3 is TGTGCCAGCAGGAGTGCAGGGACCGACGCGCTCAATGAGCAGTTCTTC.

V is TRBV20-1 and J is TRBJ2-1; D may be TRBD1 or TRBD2 (6 bases each). Trimming removed 6 bases at V and 9 bases at J, with 12 bases between. This CDR3 has 11 amino acids. Germline V gene lookup returns CDR1 DFQATT and CDR2 SNEGSKA (reference sequence). As DNA, the CDR3 is TGCAGTGCCTCCGGGGGCAGTGAGCAGTTCTTC. It yields the protein CSASGGSEQFF.

Judged by abundance, this clonotype is large. The chain couples TRBV20-1 to TRBJ1-5; D unresolved. Per germline, CDR1 DFQATT and CDR2 SNEGSKA (reference sequence). Trimming pared 3 bases from V and 1 base from J, leaving 16 bases between. The CDR3 is 16 residues long. This CDR3 reads CSASSPALPSNQPQHF. The CDR3 DNA is TGCAGTGCTAGTAGTCCGGCCTTGCCGAGCAATCAGCCCCAGCATTTT.

Note on this clonotype: An end of the junction does not agree with germline; a read error may underlie this. The chain employs TRBV25-1 and TRBJ2-1; possible D gene TRBD2, 5 bases. The CDR3 is made up of 11 amino acids. CDR1 and CDR2 (germline): MGHDK, SYGVNS. CDR3 protein: CASGEADEQVF. Here the CDR3 DNA reads TGTGCCAGCGGTGAAGCGGATGAGCAGGTCTTC.

This clonotype has only a few counts. This may arise from a read error, as a much more abundant clone is one base away. The CDR3: CASRTRQGVTGETQYF. The CDR3 DNA is TGTGCCAGCAGAACCCGACAGGGGGTGACGGGGGAGACCCAGTACTTC. V and J are TRBV27 and TRBJ2-5, with TRBD1 matching 9 bases. The CDR3 sequence is 16 residues long. Germline trimming cut 6 bases from V and 5 bases from J; bases unmatched to any gene: 13. From germline, CDR1 is MNHEY and CDR2 SMNVEV (reference sequence).

By share of the sample, this clonotype is large. The rearrangement joins TRBV13 to TRBJ2-7; no clear D. Trimming cost V 6 bases and J 0 bases, with 12 bases left between them. The germline CDR1 and CDR2 sequences are PRHDT and FYEKMQ (reference sequence). CDR3 length: 14 residues. Written as DNA, the CDR3 is TGTGCCAGCAGAGATTCCGAGAGCTCCTACGAGCAGTACTTC. Residues: CASRDSESSYEQYF.

This clonotype ranks as large. A junction boundary mismatches the germline segment, possibly from a read error. The chain joins TRBV28 to TRBJ2-3; D call uncertain. This CDR3 has 13 amino acids. The germline gives CDR1 MDHEN, CDR2 SYDVKM. The CDR3, as DNA: TGTGCCAGCAGTTTTCACAGATCAGATACTCAGTATTTT. This sequence encodes CASSFHRSDTQYF.

This clonotype is labeled hyperexpanded. The rearrangement joins TRBV28 to TRBJ2-1, with D hard to call. V was pared by 3 bases and J by 10 bases, with 4 bases between. The CDR3 has 10 amino acids. Germline-derived CDR1 and CDR2 are MDHEN and SYDVKM. The CDR3 nucleotides read TGTGCCAGCAGTTTCCGGGAGCAGTTCTTC. Amino acids: CASSFREQFF.

The V call is TRBV6-1, the J call TRBJ2-7; 7 bases align to TRBD1. In germline, CDR1 is MNHNS, CDR2 SASEGT. The CDR3 spans 13 residues. V shed 8 bases and J 3 bases; nucleotides not matched to a gene: 7. The CDR3 here is CASWDSLDYEQYF. CDR3 bases: TGTGCCAGCTGGGACAGTCTCGACTACGAGCAGTACTTC.

On this clonotype: This likely traces to a read error, being one base from a far larger clone. The chain joins TRBV4-3 to TRBJ1-3, with a weak D call TRBD1 (6 bases). The CDR3 has 19 residues. The germline V gene has CDR1 LGHNA and CDR2 YSLEER. The CDR3 nucleotides are TGTGCCAGCAGCCAAGATTGCCTGGGACAAAGACCGTCTGGAAACACCATATATTTT. It yields the protein CASSQDCLGQRPSGNTIYF.

Judged by abundance, this clonotype is large. The rearrangement links TRBV4-3 to TRBJ1-2; possible D gene TRBD1, 5 bases. Between the trimmed V and J ends, which lost 1 base and 4 bases, there was a span of 10 bases. This CDR3 has 14 residues. Germline CDR1 and CDR2: LGHNA and YSLEER. This chain's CDR3 is CASSQVRTSYGYTF. The CDR3 DNA reads TGCGCCAGCAGCCAAGTTCGGACAAGCTATGGCTACACCTTC.

This clonotype is large. The chain has TRBV28 and TRBJ2-5; the D gene is possibly TRBD2 (6 bases). This CDR3 is 17 amino acids long. CDR1 and CDR2 from the germline V gene are MDHEN and SYDVKM. The V end lost 3 bases, the J end lost 5 bases, and 22 bases lay between the germline ends. CDR3 sequence: CASSFTPGSGRTETQYF. The CDR3 nucleotides are TGTGCCAGCAGTTTCACCCCAGGTAGCGGTCGTACGGAGACCCAGTACTTC.

This clonotype rates as large. The chain carries TRBV19 and TRBJ2-7, with 8 bases fitting TRBD2. V shed 5 bases, J shed 0 bases, and the junction held 6 bases outside the gene matches. The germline CDR1 and CDR2 sequences are LNHDA and SQIVND (reference sequence). The CDR3 consists of 15 residues. This chain's CDR3 is CASSFASGHSYEQYF. DNA for the CDR3: TGTGCCAGTAGTTTTGCTAGCGGGCACTCCTACGAGCAGTACTTC. The full variable domain, with the rest looked up from reference TRBV19 and TRBJ2-7, is DGGITQSPKYLFRKEGQNVTLSCEQNLNHDAMYWYRQDPGQGLRLIYYSQIVNDFQKGDIAEGYSVSREKKESFPLTVTSAQKNPTAFYLCASSFASGHSYEQYFGPGTRLTVT.

This clonotype is large within its sample. The CDR3 nucleotides are TGCAGTGCTAGAGATCAAGCGGGGGGCTACGAGCAGTACTTC. Amino acid sequence: CSARDQAGGYEQYF. The chain is built from TRBV20-1 and TRBJ2-7, with 9 bases aligning to TRBD2. CDR1 is DFQATT, CDR2 SNEGSKA, per germline (reference sequence). CDR3 length: 14 residues. J was trimmed by 3 bases and V by 0 bases; bases with no gene match: 3.

Within the sample, this clonotype is medium-sized (0.01 to 0.1%). CDR3: CATSDGGVQPQHF. The CDR3 region has the DNA TGTGCCACCAGTGATGGAGGGGTTCAGCCCCAGCATTTT. The chain carries TRBV24-1 and TRBJ1-5, with D possibly matching TRBD1 (5 bases). CDR1 is KGHDR, CDR2 SFDVKD, per germline. Deletions cut 3 bases from V and 6 bases from J, with 8 bases between. The CDR3 contains 13 residues.

By share, this clonotype ranks as large. V and J are TRBV7-2 and TRBJ2-1; a weak D match, TRBD2 (6 bases). The CDR3 extends over 15 amino acids. Germline-derived CDR1 and CDR2 are SGHTA and FQGNSA. The V gene lost 4 bases and the J gene lost 2 bases, with 12 bases spanning the gap. The CDR3 loop reads CASSSGSGAYNEQFF. The CDR3 DNA sequence: TGTGCCAGCAGCTCCGGCTCGGGGGCCTACAATGAGCAGTTCTTC.

By sample share, this clonotype is large. The chain joins TRBV18 to TRBJ2-2; D ambiguous. Germline loops: CDR1 KGHSH, CDR2 LQKENI. This CDR3 spans 16 amino acids. Trimming cost V 2 bases and J 2 bases, with 12 bases left between them. CDR3 in amino acids: CASSPYPTINTGELFF. The CDR3 DNA reads TGTGCCAGCTCACCATACCCCACTATCAACACCGGGGAGCTGTTTTTT.

This clonotype is deemed medium-sized. The chain is built from TRBV28 and TRBJ2-7; D unclear. V was pared by 3 bases and J by 3 bases, with 3 bases between. This CDR3 spans 11 amino acids. Germline CDR1 and CDR2: MDHEN and SYDVKM. CDR3 in DNA: TGTGCCAGCAGTTTGGTCTACGAGCAGTACTTC. It specifies CASSLVYEQYF.

This clonotype is judged large. At one of its ends the junction is not consistent with the germline gene, which may arise from a read error. The rearrangement uses TRBV4-3 and TRBJ1-3; tentative D call: TRBD1 (6 bases). This CDR3 has 19 residues. Germline lookup yields CDR1 LGHNA and CDR2 YSLEER. In DNA form, the CDR3 reads TGTGCCAGCAGCCAAGATCGCCTGGGACAAAGACCGTCTGGAAACACCATATATTTT. Translation gives CASSQDRLGQRPSGNTIYF.

This clonotype was counted between two and nine times. The rearrangement links TRBV5-4 to TRBJ2-3; 10 bases are shared with TRBD2. The germline gives CDR1 SGHNT, CDR2 YYREEE (reference sequence). The ends lost 8 bases at V and 7 bases at J; junction bases unmatched: 10. This CDR3 region has 14 residues. CDR3 protein: CASAGAGGPNTQYF. As DNA, the CDR3 is TGTGCCAGTGCCGGAGCGGGGGGGCCAAATACGCAGTATTTT.

This clonotype is large by share. This chain links TRBV19 with TRBJ1-1, with TRBD1 identical over 8 bases. Germline CDR1 reads LNHDA; CDR2 reads SQIVND (reference sequence). CDR3 length: 13 residues. With V trimmed by 7 bases and J by 4 bases, 5 bases remained unmatched. CDR3 DNA sequence: TGTGCCAGTACCCTAACAGGGGGCACTGAAGCTTTCTTT. It is translated as CASTLTGGTEAFF.

This clonotype is classed as large. J is TRBJ2-7 and V is TRBV6-5, with D possibly being TRBD2 (5 bases). Trimming shortened V by 6 bases and J by 0 bases, and 12 bases separated the two germline ends. Germline CDR1 MNHEY, CDR2 SVGAGI. The CDR3 covers 14 residues. CDR3 bases: TGTGCCAGCAGCCAACTAGTCTCCTCCTACGAGCAGTACTTC. The encoded protein is CASSQLVSSYEQYF.

This clonotype rates as large. The gene calls are TRBV19 and TRBJ2-7; TRBD2 matches at 7 bases. The CDR3 covers 13 residues. After removal of 2 bases from V and 7 bases from J, the junction contained 5 bases not matched to a gene. Germline V gene sequence: CDR1 LNHDA, CDR2 SQIVND (reference sequence). This CDR3 is CASSIMAGEEQYF. For the CDR3, the DNA is TGTGCCAGTAGTATAATGGCGGGGGAGGAGCAGTACTTC.

This clonotype ranks as large. A junction end diverges from the germline sequence, so it may reflect a read error. The rearrangement uses TRBV19 and TRBJ1-4; unclear D gene. CDR1 LNHDA and CDR2 SQIVND come from the germline V gene (reference sequence). The CDR3 has 14 amino acids. This CDR3 reads CASSIQTTNEKLFF. DNA of the CDR3: TGTGCCAGTAGTATCCAGACAACAAATGAAAAACTGTTTTTT.

This clonotype is labeled as medium-sized (0.01 to 0.1%). The V and J genes are TRBV28 and TRBJ2-7, with D perhaps matching TRBD2 (6 bases). The CDR3 is 18 amino acids. Per germline, CDR1 MDHEN and CDR2 SYDVKM. The V gene lost 9 bases and the J gene lost 2 bases, with 29 bases spanning the gap. The CDR3 sequence is CARRVSVRGRLKTYEQYF. CDR3 sequence (DNA): TGTGCCAGGCGAGTCTCGGTGCGGGGCCGCCTTAAAACCTACGAGCAGTACTTC. Supplemented by reference TRBV28 and TRBJ2-7, the full variable domain reads DVKVTQSSRYLVKRTGEKVFLECVQDMDHENMFWYRQDPGLGLRLIYFSYDVKMKEKGDIPEGYSVSREKKERFSLILESASTNQTSMYLCARRVSVRGRLKTYEQYFGPGTRLTVT.